What follows describes a single T cell receptor beta chain. CDR3 length: 14 amino acids. Germline V gives CDR1 WSHSY, CDR2 SAAADI. Unmatched junction bases numbered 6, after V lost 8 bases and J lost 0 bases. The data were obtained in a study of human T cells and chemical hapten exposure. For the study at large: Sensitizing treatment utilized 2% DPC over a 2 cm by 2 cm portion of upper inner arm skin.

Time point here: patch test 3, about 24 weeks after DPC sensitization. The treatment is: therapeutic diphenylcyclopropenone sensitization with weekly scalp DPC. The library attached unique molecular identifiers to individual cDNA molecules. TCRdb re-derived calls from the RACE reads in MiXCR, one entry per CDR3 protein. The sample has about 90,000 distinct CDR3 sequences; roughly a tenth are singletons. This TCR was sampled from a woman aged 25-40 years with alopecia areata. Some clones in this sample may be carry-over from other donors' samples. The rearrangement links TRBV10-2 to TRBJ2-7; TRBD2 matches at 8 bases. The sample consisted of whole blood, taken in connection with sensitization to the hapten diphenylcyclopropenone (DPC). The CDR3, as DNA: TGCGCCAGCTCGATAGCGGGGTCCTCCTACGAGCAGTACGTC. Amino acid sequence: CASSIAGSSYEQYV.